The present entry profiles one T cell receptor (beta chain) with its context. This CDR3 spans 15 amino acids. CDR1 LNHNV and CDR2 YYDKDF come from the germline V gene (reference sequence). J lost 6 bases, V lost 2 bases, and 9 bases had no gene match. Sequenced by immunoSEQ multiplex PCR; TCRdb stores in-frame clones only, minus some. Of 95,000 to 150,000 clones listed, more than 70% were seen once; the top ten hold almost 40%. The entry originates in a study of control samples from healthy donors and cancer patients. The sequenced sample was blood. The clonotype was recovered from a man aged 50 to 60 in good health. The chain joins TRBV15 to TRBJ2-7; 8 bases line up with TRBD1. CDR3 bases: TGTGCCACCAGCAGATCTTGGACAGGGCCTGTCGAGCAGTACTTC. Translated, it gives CATSRSWTGPVEQYF.